In this sample, the clone carrying this T cell receptor beta chain turned up many times. Its antigen is unidentified. The data derive from a study of human T cells and chemical hapten exposure. Turning to the study itself: How much TCR each sample yielded varied, mostly because pooled library volumes differed slightly.

For the library, individual cDNA molecules each received unique molecular identifiers. Authors' analysis steps: 95,638 TCRs per sample was the median, with a range of 23,224 to 690,600. One entry per CDR3 protein results from TCRdb running MiXCR on the RACE reads. For this entry, the V and J calls and clone size follow TCRdb and not the study's own pipeline. The sample yields around 35,000 distinct CDR3 sequences, approximately 5% seen once. The germline gives CDR1 MDHEN, CDR2 SYDVKM. The CDR3 contains 10 residues. With 6 bases removed from V and 4 bases from J, the gap between germline ends came to 3 bases. Study-level findings and limits: Among TCRs, those above 1 in 1000 frequency were unaffected by DPC sensitization.

Stated time point: healthy volunteer bleed at 6 weeks. The total RNA was obtained from whole blood that was not fractionated. The V and J genes are TRBV28 and TRBJ1-1; D call uncertain. This clonotype was obtained from a human donor in good health. Some clones in this sample may be carry-over from other donors' samples. The specimen sequenced was whole blood. DNA of the CDR3: TGTGCCAGCAGCTCCACTGAAGCTTTCTTT. Amino acid sequence: CASSSTEAFF. Complete variable domain (other parts from reference TRBV28 and TRBJ1-1): DVKVTQSSRYLVKRTGEKVFLECVQDMDHENMFWYRQDPGLGLRLIYFSYDVKMKEKGDIPEGYSVSREKKERFSLILESASTNQTSMYLCASSSTEAFFGQGTRLTVV.